The rows below give T cell receptor beta chains drawn from one sample of a study of shared clonotypes between healthy human individuals. Assay used: immunoSEQ multiplex PCR; TCRdb lists only in-frame clones, some missing. Counted here are around 2.1 million clones, approximately 94% occurring once; the ten biggest clones make up 0.13%. Sequences were obtained from naive CD4+ T cells sorted from blood. The source of these receptors is a man between 18 and 29 years old in good health. Both conserved end residues are part of each CDR3. D genes are given only for firm matches. A clone size is listed for some rows: how often the clone was seen (once, few, many), or a class if it is expanded.

V	J	D	size	CDR3	DNA
TRBV30	TRBJ2-3	.	.	CAWRRDGSSTDTQYF	TGTGCCTGGAGGCGGGACGGCTCCAGCACAGATACGCAGTATTTT
TRBV18	TRBJ2-7	.	.	CASSPGRRSYEQYF	TGTGCCAGCTCACCTGGTCGCCGGAGCTACGAGCAGTACTTC
TRBV11-2	TRBJ1-2	.	.	CASSLGLKYGYTF	TGTGCCAGCAGCCTGGGACTTAAGTATGGCTACACCTTC
TRBV5-6	TRBJ1-1	.	.	CASSSLRGLMNTEAFF	TGTGCCAGCAGCTCGCTTCGTGGGTTAATGAACACTGAAGCTTTCTTT
TRBV4-3	TRBJ2-5	TRBD2	.	CASSPKTPGLAGEETQYF	TGCGCCAGCAGCCCCAAAACCCCGGGACTAGCGGGAGAAGAGACCCAGTACTTC
TRBV5-4	TRBJ1-3	.	.	CASSLAGVSGNTIYF	TGTGCCAGCAGCTTGGCAGGTGTCTCTGGAAATACCATATATTTT
TRBV6-5	TRBJ1-4	.	.	CASSSGGREKLFF	TGTGCCAGCAGTTCGGGGGGACGTGAAAAACTGTTTTTT
TRBV5-4	TRBJ2-7	.	.	CASSLAQVPYEQYF	TGTGCCAGCAGCTTGGCCCAGGTTCCCTACGAGCAGTACTTC
TRBV6-6	TRBJ2-7	.	.	CASSYETSYEQYF	TGTGCCAGCAGTTACGAGACCTCCTACGAGCAGTACTTC
TRBV12-5	TRBJ1-6	.	.	CASGLDGPLTSYNSPLHF	TGTGCTAGTGGTTTGGACGGTCCCCTAACCTCCTATAATTCACCCCTCCACTTT
TRBV30	TRBJ2-1	.	.	CAWSAPGLRFVSEQFF	TGTGCCTGGAGTGCGCCGGGACTGAGATTCGTCAGCGAGCAGTTCTTC
TRBV5-1	TRBJ2-2	.	.	CASSLRGSNTGELFF	TGCGCCAGCAGCTTACGAGGGTCGAACACCGGGGAGCTGTTTTTT
TRBV28	TRBJ1-3	.	.	CASGGRNSGNTIYF	TGTGCCAGCGGGGGACGGAACTCTGGAAACACCATATATTTT
TRBV6-1	TRBJ1-4	.	.	CASSGGRGGETNEKLFF	TGTGCCAGCAGTGGGGGACGCGGGGGCGAGACTAATGAAAAACTGTTTTTT
TRBV5-6	TRBJ2-2	.	.	CASSPLAGTGELFF	TGTGCCAGCAGCCCACTGGCAGGGACCGGGGAGCTGTTTTTT
TRBV7-2	TRBJ2-7	TRBD2	.	CASSLPSGIYEQYF	TGTGCCAGCAGCTTACCTAGCGGAATCTACGAGCAGTACTTC
TRBV28	TRBJ1-5	TRBD1	.	CASSLADRDDQPQHF	TGTGCCAGCAGTTTAGCGGACAGGGATGATCAGCCCCAGCATTTT
TRBV15	TRBJ2-2	.	.	CATSLGRVNTGELFF	TGTGCCACCAGCCTGGGAAGGGTGAACACCGGGGAGCTGTTTTTT
TRBV11-2	TRBJ2-7	TRBD2	.	CASSLFQASGSYEQYF	TGTGCCAGCAGCTTATTTCAGGCTAGCGGATCCTACGAGCAGTACTTC
TRBV7-2	TRBJ2-7	TRBD1	once	CASAKGQGASYEQYF	TGTGCCAGCGCAAAGGGGCAGGGGGCATCCTACGAGCAGTACTTC
TRBV21-1	TRBJ1-3	.	.	CASSKVDRGNTIYF	TGTGCCAGCAGCAAAGTAGACAGGGGGAACACCATATATTTT
TRBV28	TRBJ1-6	.	.	CASITGTSYNSPLHF	TGTGCCAGCATAACAGGGACCTCCTATAATTCACCCCTCCACTTT
TRBV25-1	TRBJ2-5	TRBD1	.	CASSFGDRVGETQYF	TGTGCCAGCAGTTTTGGGGACAGGGTGGGAGAGACCCAGTACTTC
TRBV11-2	TRBJ2-7	TRBD1	.	CASTGQGVYEQYF	TGTGCCAGCACCGGACAGGGGGTATACGAGCAGTACTTC
TRBV6-1	TRBJ2-7	TRBD1	.	CASSPRTGTYEQYF	TGTGCCAGCAGCCCTAGGACAGGGACCTACGAGCAGTACTTC
TRBV4-1	TRBJ2-7	TRBD1	.	CASSQPRQGAAYEQYF	TGCGCCAGCAGCCAACCAAGACAGGGGGCCGCCTACGAGCAGTACTTC
TRBV7-9	TRBJ2-7	TRBD2	.	CASSSTSGGYEQYF	TGTGCCAGCAGTTCTACATCGGGGGGCTACGAGCAGTACTTC
TRBV9	TRBJ2-7	TRBD1	.	CASSVAGTATYYEQYF	TGTGCCAGCAGCGTAGCTGGGACAGCTACATACTACGAGCAGTACTTC
TRBV5-1	TRBJ2-7	.	few	CASSLDPGYEQYF	TGCGCCAGCAGCTTGGATCCTGGATACGAGCAGTACTTC
TRBV5-1	TRBJ2-1	TRBD1	.	CASSLAGTGVTYNEQFF	TGCGCCAGCAGCTTGGCCGGGACAGGGGTTACCTACAATGAGCAGTTCTTC
TRBV5-1	TRBJ1-2	.	.	CASSLEVTPYGYTF	TGCGCCAGCAGCTTGGAGGTGACACCCTATGGCTACACCTTC
TRBV14	TRBJ2-7	.	.	CASSLLEVSSGEQYF	TGTGCCAGCAGCCTGCTGGAGGTATCCTCTGGTGAGCAGTACTTC
TRBV7-9	TRBJ1-1	.	.	CASSSRGGQGGKLYTEAFF	TGTGCCAGCAGCTCGAGGGGTGGGCAGGGCGGAAAACTTTACACTGAAGCTTTCTTT
TRBV5-1	TRBJ1-3	.	.	CASSLDPTGLNTIYF	TGCGCCAGCAGCTTGGACCCCACGGGATTGAACACCATATATTTT
TRBV7-9	TRBJ1-1	TRBD1	.	CASSPSGTGGEAFF	TGTGCCAGCAGCCCCTCAGGGACAGGGGGGGAAGCTTTCTTT
TRBV5-5	TRBJ1-5	TRBD1	.	CASSFTGDQPQHF	TGTGCCAGCAGCTTCACAGGGGATCAGCCCCAGCATTTT
TRBV6-5	TRBJ2-3	.	.	CASKPDGTDTQYF	TGTGCCAGCAAGCCGGACGGCACAGATACGCAGTATTTT
TRBV7-2	TRBJ2-3	.	.	CASSSDRGTDTQYF	TGTGCCAGCAGCTCGGACCGTGGCACAGATACGCAGTATTTT
TRBV7-2	TRBJ2-1	.	.	CASSLDGSSYNEQFF	TGTGCCAGCAGCTTAGACGGGAGCTCCTACAATGAGCAGTTCTTC
TRBV6-6	TRBJ1-1	.	.	CASSYGESNTEAFF	TGTGCCAGCAGTTACGGAGAGAGCAACACTGAAGCTTTCTTT
TRBV7-9	TRBJ2-7	.	.	CASSLEYRAYEQYF	TGTGCCAGCAGCTTAGAGTACAGGGCCTACGAGCAGTACTTC
TRBV5-1	TRBJ1-4	.	.	CASSLGLTGSNEKLFF	TGCGCCAGCAGCTTGGGCCTAACAGGGTCTAATGAAAAACTGTTTTTT
TRBV29-1	TRBJ1-1	.	.	CSVFREKGNTEAFF	TGCAGCGTCTTCAGGGAGAAGGGGAACACTGAAGCTTTCTTT
TRBV19	TRBJ1-2	.	.	CASSMRLGGQGYTF	TGTGCCAGTAGTATGCGACTGGGGGGGCAGGGCTACACCTTC
TRBV2	TRBJ2-5	TRBD2	.	CASSLAGGGETQYF	TGTGCCAGCAGTCTAGCGGGAGGCGGGGAGACCCAGTACTTC
TRBV15	TRBJ2-5	.	.	CATSPHSNQETQYF	TGTGCCACCAGCCCTCACTCGAACCAAGAGACCCAGTACTTC
TRBV19	TRBJ2-2	.	.	CATNRIANTGELFF	TGTGCCACCAACAGGATCGCGAACACCGGGGAGCTGTTTTTT
TRBV5-1	TRBJ2-5	.	.	CASSLGDTQETQYF	TGCGCCAGCAGCCTGGGGGACACCCAAGAGACCCAGTACTTC
TRBV4-2	TRBJ2-2	.	.	CASSQADRPLFF	TGTGCTAGCAGCCAAGCCGACAGACCACTGTTTTTT
TRBV14	TRBJ2-3	.	.	CASSPTGIGTDTQYF	TGTGCCAGCAGCCCTACAGGGATCGGCACAGATACGCAGTATTTT
TRBV21-1	TRBJ2-6	.	.	CASSKERASLIHSGANVLTF	TGTGCCAGCAGCAAAGAAAGGGCCAGCCTTATACACTCTGGGGCCAACGTCCTGACTTTC
TRBV7-9	TRBJ2-2	TRBD1	once	CASLRTGNTGELFF	TGTGCCAGCTTAAGGACAGGGAACACCGGGGAGCTGTTTTTT
TRBV7-8	TRBJ1-4	.	.	CASSPGRARTNEKLFF	TGTGCCAGCAGTCCGGGGAGGGCGCGGACTAATGAAAAACTGTTTTTT
TRBV4-3	TRBJ2-1	TRBD2	.	CASSQCRISGGPYNEQFF	TGCGCCAGCAGCCAATGTCGTATTAGCGGGGGTCCCTACAATGAGCAGTTCTTC
TRBV25-1	TRBJ1-1	TRBD1	once	CASSGGTGLNTEAFF	TGTGCCAGCAGTGGGGGGACAGGGCTGAACACTGAAGCTTTCTTT
TRBV10-3	TRBJ2-2	.	.	CAIRDLDSADGELFF	TGTGCCATCAGGGATTTGGACTCGGCGGACGGGGAGCTGTTTTTT